This TCR beta chain was recorded in a study of blood T cell repertoires in COVID-19. The overall study: Samples representing acute and convalescent COVID-19 were sourced from the United States, Italy and Spain. The analysed material was cDNA or gDNA that came from T cells, B-cell-depleted T cells, or PBMCs.

As processed by the authors: Amplification of reference gene primers was used by the study to estimate nucleated cell counts. Some clones are missing from TCRdb's copy, which holds only in-frame ones; the method was immunoSEQ multiplex PCR. V and J calls plus clone size are reproduced from that table; the DNA served to infer D and trimming. Of approximately 120,000 clones in the sample, around 78% were seen once. The trim removed 7 bases at V and 9 bases at J, leaving 12 bases unmatched. In germline, CDR1 is MNHEY, CDR2 SVGAGI. The length of the CDR3 is 14 residues. The origin of this receptor is an older woman with acute or convalescent COVID-19. The chain links TRBV6-5 to TRBJ2-1; TRBD1 agrees at 7 bases. The sequencing input was peripheral blood. CDR3 nucleotides: TGTGCCAGCACCCCAAGGGGGCAGTTGGGTGAGCAGTTCTTC. It is translated as CASTPRGQLGEQFF.